These T cell receptor beta chains were read from a single sample in a study of blood T cell repertoires in COVID-19. The repertoire was sequenced with immunoSEQ multiplex PCR; TCRdb's copy has only in-frame clones and lacks some. The sample lists approximately 90,000 clones, 85% to 90% seen once, with approximately 3.9% in the top ten. The sample consisted of peripheral blood. These receptors all come from a man in his sixties with acute or convalescent COVID-19. CDR3s include the opening cysteine and the closing phenylalanine or tryptophan. Each record gives: D gene, V gene, J gene, clone size, CDR3 length, CDR3 protein, CDR3 DNA. The D gene is left open where the match is weak. Clone size is stated in some rows and not others, as once, few, many or a class when expanded.

d_gene: TRBD1
v_gene: TRBV7-8
j_gene: TRBJ1-3
abundance: NA
len: 15
CDR3aa: CASSLTTGAGNTIYF
CDR3nt: TGTGCCAGCAGTCTCACCACAGGGGCTGGAAACACCATATATTTT

d_gene: TRBD2
v_gene: TRBV25-1
j_gene: TRBJ2-3
abundance: NA
len: 15
CDR3aa: CASSERRGGINTQYF
CDR3nt: TGTGCCAGCAGTGAAAGGCGGGGGGGCATAAATACGCAGTATTTT

d_gene: TRBD2
v_gene: TRBV19
j_gene: TRBJ2-1
abundance: NA
len: 17
CDR3aa: CASSFHSGLAASNEQFF
CDR3nt: TGTGCCAGTAGCTTCCATTCAGGACTAGCAGCCTCGAATGAGCAGTTCTTC

d_gene: TRBD1
v_gene: TRBV12-3/TRBV12-4
j_gene: TRBJ2-4
abundance: few
len: 12
CDR3aa: CASSSGQASEYF
CDR3nt: TGTGCCAGCAGTTCGGGACAGGCCTCGGAGTACTTC

d_gene: TRBD2
v_gene: TRBV18
j_gene: TRBJ2-7
abundance: NA
len: 20
CDR3aa: CASSPRELGLAGGPSYEQYF
CDR3nt: TGTGCCAGCTCACCACGCGAGTTGGGACTAGCGGGGGGGCCGTCCTACGAGCAGTACTTC

d_gene: NA
v_gene: TRBV7-8
j_gene: TRBJ2-2
abundance: NA
len: 13
CDR3aa: CAARRGNTGELFF
CDR3nt: TGTGCAGCGAGACGGGGGAACACCGGGGAGCTGTTTTTT

d_gene: TRBD1
v_gene: TRBV29-1
j_gene: TRBJ2-3
abundance: NA
len: 14
CDR3aa: CSAGQGASTDTQYF
CDR3nt: TGCAGCGCTGGACAGGGGGCGAGCACAGATACGCAGTATTTT

d_gene: TRBD2
v_gene: TRBV19
j_gene: TRBJ2-7
abundance: NA
len: 15
CDR3aa: CASNKGAGGAYEQYF
CDR3nt: TGTGCCAGTAACAAGGGAGCGGGAGGAGCCTACGAGCAGTACTTC

d_gene: TRBD2
v_gene: TRBV18
j_gene: TRBJ2-3
abundance: NA
len: 17
CDR3aa: CASSSLTSGGPSDTQYF
CDR3nt: TGTGCCAGCTCATCCTTGACTAGCGGGGGGCCATCAGATACGCAGTATTTT

d_gene: NA
v_gene: TRBV2
j_gene: TRBJ2-3
abundance: NA
len: 14
CDR3aa: CASQASDAADTQYF
CDR3nt: TGTGCCAGTCAGGCTAGCGACGCGGCAGATACGCAGTATTTT

d_gene: TRBD2
v_gene: TRBV5-5
j_gene: TRBJ2-7
abundance: NA
len: 15
CDR3aa: CASSEGTSGFYEQYF
CDR3nt: TGTGCCAGCAGCGAGGGGACTAGCGGATTCTACGAGCAGTACTTC

d_gene: TRBD1
v_gene: TRBV6-2/TRBV6-3
j_gene: TRBJ2-7
abundance: NA
len: 15
CDR3aa: CASSRLTGDEHEQYF
CDR3nt: TGTGCCAGCAGTCGCCTAACAGGGGACGAACACGAGCAGTACTTC

d_gene: NA
v_gene: TRBV5-1
j_gene: TRBJ2-7
abundance: NA
len: 15
CDR3aa: CASSLGGLLSYEQYF
CDR3nt: TGCGCCAGCAGCTTGGGGGGCCTTCTCTCCTACGAGCAGTACTTC

d_gene: NA
v_gene: TRBV13
j_gene: TRBJ2-3
abundance: NA
len: 14
CDR3aa: CASSLRSIADTQYF
CDR3nt: TGTGCCAGCAGCTTAAGGAGTATCGCAGATACGCAGTATTTT

d_gene: TRBD1
v_gene: TRBV7-2
j_gene: TRBJ1-3
abundance: NA
len: 17
CDR3aa: CASSFSGTGFSGNTIYF
CDR3nt: TGTGCCAGCAGCTTCTCCGGGACAGGCTTCTCTGGAAACACCATATATTTT

d_gene: TRBD1
v_gene: TRBV28
j_gene: TRBJ2-5
abundance: NA
len: 19
CDR3aa: CASKPVLPMPGGYIETQYF
CDR3nt: TGTGCCAGCAAGCCTGTCCTCCCAATGCCAGGGGGCTATATAGAGACCCAGTACTTC

d_gene: NA
v_gene: TRBV11-3
j_gene: TRBJ2-1
abundance: NA
len: 15
CDR3aa: CASSFRLGQNNEQFF
CDR3nt: TGTGCCAGCAGCTTCCGACTAGGCCAGAACAATGAGCAGTTCTTC

d_gene: TRBD2
v_gene: TRBV27
j_gene: TRBJ2-7
abundance: few
len: 16
CDR3aa: CASSSPSRDYSYEQYF
CDR3nt: TGTGCCAGCAGTTCCCCCTCCCGGGACTACTCCTACGAGCAGTACTTC

d_gene: TRBD1
v_gene: TRBV30
j_gene: TRBJ2-7
abundance: NA
len: 13
CDR3aa: CAWSEGQGYEQYF
CDR3nt: TGTGCCTGGAGCGAGGGACAGGGATACGAGCAGTACTTC

d_gene: NA
v_gene: TRBV9
j_gene: TRBJ1-2
abundance: NA
len: 14
CDR3aa: CASSPQGRDYGYTF
CDR3nt: TGTGCCAGCAGCCCTCAGGGAAGGGACTATGGCTACACCTTC

d_gene: TRBD2
v_gene: TRBV4-2
j_gene: TRBJ2-1
abundance: NA
len: 15
CDR3aa: CASSFRGGRYNEQFF
CDR3nt: TGTGCCAGCAGCTTTCGGGGGGGCCGCTACAATGAGCAGTTCTTC

d_gene: NA
v_gene: TRBV5-1
j_gene: TRBJ1-1
abundance: NA
len: 12
CDR3aa: CASSDRLGEAFF
CDR3nt: TGCGCCAGCAGCGACCGACTTGGTGAAGCTTTCTTT

d_gene: NA
v_gene: TRBV30
j_gene: TRBJ1-6
abundance: NA
len: 12
CDR3aa: CAWSLANSPLHF
CDR3nt: TGTGCCTGGAGTTTGGCCAATTCACCCCTCCACTTT

d_gene: NA
v_gene: TRBV9
j_gene: TRBJ1-5
abundance: NA
len: 17
CDR3aa: CASSPQWGTGDGQPQHF
CDR3nt: TGTGCCAGCAGCCCCCAATGGGGTACGGGGGATGGACAGCCCCAGCATTTT

d_gene: TRBD1
v_gene: TRBV29-1
j_gene: TRBJ2-7
abundance: NA
len: 14
CDR3aa: CSGGEGTGVREQYF
CDR3nt: TGCAGCGGTGGGGAGGGGACAGGGGTTCGCGAGCAGTACTTC

d_gene: NA
v_gene: TRBV30
j_gene: TRBJ2-1
abundance: NA
len: 13
CDR3aa: CAWGARSYNEQFF
CDR3nt: TGTGCCTGGGGGGCTCGCTCCTACAATGAGCAGTTCTTC

d_gene: TRBD2
v_gene: TRBV9
j_gene: TRBJ2-1
abundance: NA
len: 15
CDR3aa: CASSAGASGSNEQFF
CDR3nt: TGTGCCAGCAGCGCCGGAGCTAGCGGGTCTAATGAGCAGTTCTTC

d_gene: NA
v_gene: TRBV4-3
j_gene: TRBJ1-6
abundance: NA
len: 17
CDR3aa: CASSQDGLGSLNSPLHF
CDR3nt: TGCGCCAGCAGCCAAGATGGGCTGGGCTCCCTTAATTCACCCCTCCACTTT

d_gene: TRBD1
v_gene: TRBV7-9
j_gene: TRBJ1-1
abundance: NA
len: 15
CDR3aa: CASSLFGTGGTEAFF
CDR3nt: TGTGCCAGCAGCTTATTTGGGACAGGGGGAACTGAAGCTTTCTTT

d_gene: TRBD1
v_gene: TRBV30
j_gene: TRBJ1-2
abundance: NA
len: 13
CDR3aa: CARGKGQNYGYTF
CDR3nt: TGTGCTAGGGGAAAGGGACAGAACTATGGCTACACCTTC

d_gene: NA
v_gene: TRBV20-1
j_gene: TRBJ1-3
abundance: NA
len: 11
CDR3aa: CSATIGNTIYF
CDR3nt: TGCAGTGCTACTATCGGAAACACCATATATTTT

d_gene: NA
v_gene: TRBV6-6
j_gene: TRBJ1-1
abundance: NA
len: 13
CDR3aa: CASSYVQNTEAFF
CDR3nt: TGTGCCAGCAGTTACGTACAGAACACTGAAGCTTTCTTT

d_gene: NA
v_gene: TRBV11-2
j_gene: TRBJ2-2
abundance: NA
len: 14
CDR3aa: CASSLFRGGGELFF
CDR3nt: TGTGCCAGCAGCTTGTTTAGGGGCGGCGGGGAGCTGTTTTTT

d_gene: NA
v_gene: TRBV19
j_gene: TRBJ1-6
abundance: NA
len: 16
CDR3aa: CASSTRQAPDNSPLHF
CDR3nt: TGTGCCAGTAGTACAAGACAGGCCCCGGATAATTCACCCCTCCACTTT

d_gene: NA
v_gene: TRBV27
j_gene: TRBJ1-2
abundance: NA
len: 13
CDR3aa: CASSLRLNYGYTF
CDR3nt: TGTGCCAGCAGTTTAAGACTGAACTATGGCTACACCTTC

d_gene: TRBD2
v_gene: TRBV4-1
j_gene: TRBJ2-1
abundance: few
len: 16
CDR3aa: CASSPHGGSSYNEQFF
CDR3nt: TGCGCCAGCAGCCCCCATGGCGGGAGCAGCTACAATGAGCAGTTCTTC

d_gene: TRBD1
v_gene: TRBV30
j_gene: TRBJ1-5
abundance: once
len: 14
CDR3aa: CAWDRGLNNQPQHF
CDR3nt: TGTGCCTGGGACAGGGGGCTGAACAATCAGCCCCAGCATTTT

d_gene: TRBD2
v_gene: TRBV4-3
j_gene: TRBJ2-7
abundance: NA
len: 17
CDR3aa: CASSQGATSGGFYEQYF
CDR3nt: TGCGCCAGCAGCCAAGGTGCGACTAGCGGGGGGTTCTACGAGCAGTACTTC

d_gene: TRBD2
v_gene: TRBV6-5
j_gene: TRBJ2-7
abundance: NA
len: 15
CDR3aa: CASSRSPSGSNEQYF
CDR3nt: TGTGCCAGCAGTAGATCCCCTAGCGGGAGCAACGAGCAGTACTTC

d_gene: TRBD2
v_gene: TRBV25-1
j_gene: TRBJ2-3
abundance: few
len: 16
CDR3aa: CASSEFSGGARDTQYF
CDR3nt: TGTGCCAGCAGTGAATTTAGCGGGGGGGCACGAGATACGCAGTATTTT

d_gene: NA
v_gene: TRBV5-1
j_gene: TRBJ1-1
abundance: NA
len: 13
CDR3aa: CASSLGKNTEAFF
CDR3nt: TGCGCCAGCAGCTTGGGTAAGAACACTGAAGCTTTCTTT

d_gene: NA
v_gene: TRBV7-9
j_gene: TRBJ1-5
abundance: NA
len: 15
CDR3aa: CASSLGGRNNQPQHF
CDR3nt: TGTGCCAGCAGCTTAGGGGGGAGGAACAATCAGCCCCAGCATTTT

d_gene: NA
v_gene: TRBV6-1
j_gene: TRBJ2-4
abundance: NA
len: 13
CDR3aa: CASSPIAKNIQYF
CDR3nt: TGTGCCAGCAGCCCTATAGCCAAAAACATTCAGTACTTC

d_gene: TRBD1
v_gene: TRBV29-1
j_gene: TRBJ2-5
abundance: NA
len: 14
CDR3aa: CSVEDPGGIKTQYF
CDR3nt: TGCAGCGTTGAAGATCCAGGGGGCATTAAGACCCAGTACTTC

d_gene: NA
v_gene: TRBV27
j_gene: TRBJ2-1
abundance: NA
len: 13
CDR3aa: CASSLLAPNEQFF
CDR3nt: TGTGCCAGCAGTTTATTAGCTCCCAATGAGCAGTTCTTC